This entry features one TCR beta chain sequence. The antigen is undetermined. The individuals who served as donors were healthy Caucasians living in Russia, aged roughly 6 to 95. Then a second PCR, running about 6 to 12 cycles, was carried out with a sample-barcoded 5' primer and a J-beta primer mix. Each cDNA molecule carried a tag from a template-switch adaptor that contained 12 random nucleotides. A single record per CDR3 protein comes from TCRdb applying MiXCR to the 5' RACE reads. Seen here are about 1.6 million distinct CDR3 sequences, roughly 30% observed once, and the top ten hold about 11%. The record originates from a study of blood T cells in healthy people across ages. Germline CDR1 and CDR2: LGHDT and YNNKEL (reference sequence). V gave up 4 bases and J gave up 4 bases; unmatched junction bases: 6. The CDR3 loop spans 17 amino acids. The study, taken as a whole, reports: Donor CMV infection status was unknown, possibly confounding age-related changes in expanded clonotypes. Higher diversity, along with more naive CD4+ cells, distinguished long-lived donors from aged donors.

Sequencing was carried out using blood. The chain has TRBV3-1 and TRBJ2-3, with 15 positions matching TRBD2. This TCR was recovered from a woman aged 25 to 39 in good health. Here the CDR3 reads CASSRGLAGGGADTQYF. CDR3 in DNA: TGTGCCAGCAGCCGGGGACTAGCGGGGGGTGGGGCAGATACGCAGTATTTT.